This T cell receptor (beta chain) was obtained from a study of shared clonotypes between healthy human individuals. Study observations and caveats: Owing to a small donor count, the genetic and exposure-history diversity represented was limited.

Worth noting for this clone: Its antigen remains unknown.

V shed 4 bases and J shed 4 bases, with 29 bases lying between them. Germline V gene lookup returns CDR1 SGHTS and CDR2 YDEGEE. The CDR3 consists of 19 residues. The authors sequenced unsorted PBMC DNA on ten immunoSEQ deep assay plates. Method: immunoSEQ multiplex PCR; TCRdb's copy keeps in-frame clones and lacks some. The data hold fewer than 650,000 clones, with just over 75% observed a single time. The genes are TRBV5-8 and TRBJ1-2; D gene unclear. The sequenced material came from PBMCs. The source of this sequence is a woman aged 35 to 49 in good health. Some clones in this sample may be carry-over from other donors' samples. The CDR3 is CASSPALGNPGIYSYGYTF. The CDR3 DNA reads as TGTGCCAGCAGCCCAGCTCTCGGGAACCCGGGCATATACAGCTATGGCTACACCTTC.